The 26 T cell receptor beta chains reported below all come from one sample, sequenced in a study of identical twins. TCRdb recomputed calls from the 5' RACE reads with MiXCR, one row per CDR3 protein. The table lists around 480,000 distinct CDR3 sequences, more than 13% of them singletons, with approximately 1% in the top ten. In addition, the sample was reused for a study of yellow fever vaccine responses in identical twins.

Sequenced sample: CD4+ T cells sorted from blood. These receptors came from a woman aged 18-35 years in good health.

This clonotype appeared many times. This sequence joins TRBV24-1 and TRBJ2-7; D is unresolved. V was trimmed by 6 bases and J by 7 bases, leaving 12 bases between them. The length of the CDR3 is 12 residues. Germline values: CDR1 KGHDR, CDR2 SFDVKD. CDR3 sequence (DNA): TGTGCCACCAGTCCGGGTCTAGGGGAGCAGTACTTC. Amino acid sequence: CATSPGLGEQYF.

V usage is TRBV4-2 and J usage is TRBJ2-3; 8 bases match TRBD2. The CDR3 loop spans 16 amino acids. V gave up 1 base and J gave up 2 bases; unmatched junction bases: 5. Germline V lookup: CDR1 LGHNA, CDR2 YNFKEQ. The CDR3 DNA reads as TGTGCCAGCAGCCAAGCAAGGCGGGGGGTCACAGATACGCAGTATTTT. Protein: CASSQARRGVTDTQYF.

This clonotype turned up a few times. The J gene is TRBJ2-5, the V gene TRBV6-2 or TRBV6-3; the match to TRBD2 covers 9 bases. Trimming cost V 4 bases and J 4 bases; bases outside gene matches: 7. The germline V gene encodes CDR1 MNHEY and CDR2 SVGEGT. The CDR3 runs to 15 residues. CDR3 sequence reads: CASSLGSGSLETQYF. CDR3 DNA: TGTGCCAGCAGTTTGGGTAGCGGGAGTCTAGAGACCCAGTACTTC.

The V and J genes are TRBV6-1 and TRBJ1-5; D remains ambiguous. This CDR3 spans 14 amino acids. V lost 6 bases, J lost 1 base, and 10 bases lay in between. The germline V gene has CDR1 MNHNS and CDR2 SASEGT. CDR3 residues: CASRPRRSNQPQHF. The CDR3 DNA sequence: TGTGCCAGCAGGCCCCGACGGAGCAATCAGCCCCAGCATTTT.

This clonotype has just a few counts. In DNA, the CDR3 is TGTGCCAGCAGTGGGACTAGCGGGGTTCTCTACTTC. It specifies CASSGTSGVLYF. This rearrangement joins TRBV2 to TRBJ2-5; TRBD2 agrees at 12 bases. V was clipped by 4 bases and J by 14 bases; unmatched bases: 5. Germline V gives CDR1 SNHLY, CDR2 FYNNEI. The CDR3 is 12 amino acids.

This clonotype came up a few times. The gene calls are TRBV29-1 and TRBJ2-7; D gene uncertain. Trimming shortened V by 4 bases and J by 2 bases, and 9 bases separated the two germline ends. The CDR3 has 12 residues. CDR1 and CDR2 (germline): SQVTM, ANQGSEA. CDR3: CSVVAGPYEQYF. CDR3 in DNA: TGCAGCGTTGTTGCAGGACCCTACGAGCAGTACTTC.

This chain links TRBV19 with TRBJ1-1; TRBD1 might be the D (5 bases). Germline CDR1 reads LNHDA; CDR2 reads SQIVND (reference sequence). The CDR3 is made up of 14 amino acids. Between the trimmed V and J ends, which lost 5 bases and 5 bases, there was a span of 15 bases. The CDR3, as DNA: TGTGCCAGTAGTCTAGGACGGGAGGGGACTGAAGCTTTCTTT. It encodes CASSLGREGTEAFF. The full variable domain, with the rest looked up from reference TRBV19 and TRBJ1-1, is DGGITQSPKYLFRKEGQNVTLSCEQNLNHDAMYWYRQDPGQGLRLIYYSQIVNDFQKGDIAEGYSVSREKKESFPLTVTSAQKNPTAFYLCASSLGREGTEAFFGQGTRLTVV.

The sample holds many counts of this clonotype. The chain employs TRBV12-3 or TRBV12-4 and TRBJ2-4, with TRBD2 identical over 7 bases. Unmatched junction bases numbered 8, after V lost 6 bases and J lost 9 bases. CDR3 size: 13 residues. The CDR3 coding sequence is TGTGCCAGCAGCCCTAGGCGGGAGAGCATTCAGTACTTC. Its protein product is CASSPRRESIQYF.

V and J are TRBV5-5 and TRBJ2-7; no clear D. The length of the CDR3 is 13 residues. The germline V gene encodes CDR1 SGHKS and CDR2 YYEKEE (reference sequence). V was shortened by 0 bases and J by 4 bases, with 8 bases between the two germline ends. This CDR3 is CASSLAVYYEQYF. CDR3 sequence (DNA): TGTGCCAGCAGCTTGGCAGTGTATTACGAGCAGTACTTC.

J is TRBJ2-7 and V is TRBV2; 11 bases fit TRBD2. The CDR3 sequence is 14 residues long. Germline values: CDR1 SNHLY, CDR2 FYNNEI. Trimming removed 7 bases from V and 2 bases from J; junction bases left unmatched: 4. The CDR3 coding sequence is TGTGCCAGCACGAGACTAGCGGGACCCTACGAGCAGTACTTC. Encoded protein: CASTRLAGPYEQYF.

The V gene is TRBV7-6, the J gene TRBJ2-1; tentatively, D is TRBD1 or TRBD2 (5 bases each). Germline CDR1 SGHVS, CDR2 FNYEAQ. The ends were cut back, 4 bases at V and 3 bases at J, with 13 bases in the middle. The CDR3 sequence is 15 residues long. DNA for the CDR3: TGTGCCAGCAGCTCCGGGACGGCTTTCTACAATGAGCAGTTCTTC. It specifies CASSSGTAFYNEQFF.

This clonotype was observed at least ten times. The chain employs TRBV12-5 and TRBJ2-2; tentative D call: TRBD1 (6 bases). V lost 6 bases and J lost 2, with 16 bases in between. The CDR3 runs to 16 residues. The germline V gene has CDR1 LGHNT and CDR2 FRNRAP. CDR3 coding DNA: TGTGCTAGTGGCCCCTGGACAGACTCAAACACCGGGGAGCTGTTTTTT. It codes for CASGPWTDSNTGELFF.

The chain is built from TRBV6-1 and TRBJ1-1; 8 bases map to TRBD1. Trimming took 10 bases from V and 3 from J; bases not matched to a gene: 10. From germline, CDR1 is MNHNS and CDR2 SASEGT. There are 14 residues in the CDR3. The DNA of the CDR3 is TGTGCCACCACGACTCGACAGGGGCACACTGAAGCTTTCTTT. It translates to CATTTRQGHTEAFF.

This clonotype has a handful of counts. V and J are TRBV5-1 and TRBJ2-1; D remains ambiguous. Germline loops: CDR1 SGHRS, CDR2 YFSETQ. The germline V and J ends were trimmed by 0 bases and 8 bases, with 12 bases remaining between them. The CDR3 consists of 14 residues. The CDR3 nucleotides are TGCGCCAGCAGCTTGGAGGGCAGGTCGGATGAGCAGTTCTTC. It encodes CASSLEGRSDEQFF.

This clonotype was observed a handful of times. The CDR3 loop is CASSYSGGGRLDTQYF. The CDR3 DNA reads TGTGCCAGCAGTTACTCAGGGGGGGGGCGCCTAGATACGCAGTATTTT. V is TRBV6-5 and J is TRBJ2-3; the D gene is possibly TRBD2 (7 bases). CDR1 is MNHEY and CDR2 is SVGAGI in the germline V gene. The CDR3 is 16 amino acids. V was cut by 0 bases and J by 5 bases, with 15 bases left in between.

There are a few counts of this clonotype. DNA for the CDR3: TGCAGCGTTCAGGGGGTGTCGGATACGCAGTATTTT. This sequence encodes CSVQGVSDTQYF. The genes are TRBV29-1 and TRBJ2-3, with 7 bases that match TRBD1. Per germline, CDR1 SQVTM and CDR2 ANQGSEA. J lost 6 bases, V lost 5 bases, and 5 bases had no gene match. CDR3 size: 12 residues.

The chain employs TRBV6-2 or TRBV6-3 and TRBJ2-3; D is uncertain. This CDR3 spans 13 amino acids. The V and J ends lost 7 bases and 1 base respectively, with 9 bases between them. In germline, CDR1 is MNHEY, CDR2 SVGEGT. CDR3 loop: CASTEGGTDTQYF. In nucleotides, the CDR3 is TGTGCCAGCACCGAAGGAGGCACAGATACGCAGTATTTT.

This clonotype was detected a few times. This chain joins TRBV6-1 and TRBJ1-3; D unclear. Germline assignment: CDR1 MNHNS and CDR2 SASEGT. With 1 base removed from V and 1 base from J, the gap between germline ends came to 11 bases. The CDR3 contains 16 residues. The CDR3 DNA reads TGTGCCAGCAGTGAAGGTGCCAGGATTTCTGGAAACACCATATATTTT. The encoded protein is CASSEGARISGNTIYF.

This clonotype came up many times. J is TRBJ2-7 and V is TRBV7-9; D remains ambiguous. The CDR3 runs 16 residues. V lost 7 bases, J lost 3 bases, and 22 bases lay in between. The germline CDR1 and CDR2 sequences are SEHNR and FQNEAQ (reference sequence). The CDR3, as DNA: TGTGCCAGCACCAGAGCGACCCGGGCCGGTCTCTACGAGCAGTACTTC. Residues: CASTRATRAGLYEQYF.

V gene TRBV11-3 combines with J gene TRBJ2-1; D not certain. Germline assignment: CDR1 SGHNT and CDR2 YENEEA. Trimming removed 0 bases at V and 9 bases at J, with 12 bases between. This CDR3 is built from 14 residues. The CDR3 spells CASSLDTSLSEQFF. The CDR3 coding sequence is TGTGCCAGCAGCTTAGATACCTCTCTCAGTGAGCAGTTCTTC. The whole variable domain, remainder taken from reference TRBV11-3 and TRBJ2-1, is EAGVVQSPRYKIIEKKQPVAFWCNPISGHNTLYWYLQNLGQGPELLIRYENEEAVDDSQLPKDRFSAERLKGVDSTLKIQPAELGDSAVYLCASSLDTSLSEQFFGPGTRLTVL.

This clonotype was detected only a few times. The chain joins TRBV20-1 to TRBJ2-7, with a weak D call TRBD1 (5 bases). The V gene lost 4 bases and the J gene lost 4 bases, with 5 bases spanning the gap. There are 10 residues in the CDR3. Germline V gives CDR1 DFQATT, CDR2 SNEGSKA (reference sequence). The CDR3 here is CSATGYEQYF. DNA for the CDR3: TGCAGTGCTACAGGGTACGAGCAGTACTTC.

This clonotype was recorded many times. This chain connects TRBV15 to TRBJ2-3; tentatively, D is TRBD1 (6 bases). This CDR3 contains 16 residues. Trimming removed 6 bases at V and 6 bases at J, with 22 bases between. Per the germline V gene, CDR1 is LNHNV and CDR2 is YYDKDF (reference sequence). DNA for the CDR3: TGTGCCACCAGTCCGATCCAGGGGAATAGTCGCGATACGCAGTATTTT. This sequence encodes CATSPIQGNSRDTQYF.

The chain uses TRBV11-2 and TRBJ1-1; TRBD1 might be the D (5 bases). This CDR3 comprises 15 residues. V lost 3 bases and J 6 bases, leaving 17 bases between the germline ends. Germline loops: CDR1 SGHAT, CDR2 FQNNGV. This CDR3 is CASSFKFGTTAEAFF. CDR3 coding DNA: TGTGCCAGCAGCTTTAAGTTTGGGACTACAGCTGAAGCTTTCTTT.

The chain is built from TRBV12-3 or TRBV12-4 and TRBJ2-7; D uncertain. The CDR3 has 13 amino acids. The germline V and J ends were trimmed by 4 bases and 4 bases, with 11 bases remaining between them. For the CDR3, the DNA is TGTGCCAGCAGTTCCCGGGCCCAATACGAGCAGTACTTC. Its translation: CASSSRAQYEQYF.

In this sample, this clonotype turned up once. The chain is built from TRBV2 and TRBJ2-1, with 8 bases identical to TRBD2. Losses at the gene ends were 4 bases for V and 10 bases for J; bases not matched to a gene: 15. Germline CDR1 SNHLY, CDR2 FYNNEI. The CDR3 covers 16 residues. The CDR3: CASSGAAGGALSEQFF. The CDR3 DNA is TGTGCCAGCAGTGGGGCCGCCGGGGGGGCTTTATCCGAGCAGTTCTTC.

The gene calls are TRBV4-2 and TRBJ2-7; D is ambiguous. CDR3 length: 14 residues. V lost 1 base to trimming and J lost 7 bases, with 14 bases between them. Per germline, CDR1 LGHNA and CDR2 YNFKEQ. The chain's CDR3 is CASSQGSSGIEQYF. Written as DNA, the CDR3 is TGTGCCAGCAGCCAAGGTAGTTCTGGGATTGAGCAGTACTTC.